A selection of T cell receptor beta chains follows, all from one sample in a study of blood T cell repertoires in COVID-19. The table came from immunoSEQ multiplex PCR; TCRdb's copy has only in-frame clones and leaves some out. Here the sample spans about 190,000 clones, about 85% being singletons. Input material: peripheral blood. These receptor sequences come from a human donor in a cohort sampled during active COVID-19. Both conserved end residues are part of each CDR3. Each record gives: J gene, clone size, V gene, D gene, CDR3 protein, CDR3 DNA. A D gene is named only where the DNA matches it firmly. Expanded clones get a size class; other rows say once, few or many, or leave the size out.

j_call: TRBJ1-2; clone_size: once; v_call: TRBV30; d_call: TRBD1; cdr3_aa: CAWNRQGHNYGYTF; cdr3_nt: TGTGCCTGGAATAGACAGGGGCATAACTATGGCTACACCTTC
j_call: TRBJ2-5; clone_size: NA; v_call: TRBV10-3; d_call: TRBD1; cdr3_aa: CAISGGQGETQYF; cdr3_nt: TGTGCCATCAGTGGGGGACAGGGAGAGACCCAGTACTTC
j_call: TRBJ2-2; clone_size: NA; v_call: TRBV5-1; d_call: TRBD1; cdr3_aa: CASTQGAAGELFF; cdr3_nt: TGCGCCAGCACGCAGGGGGCGGCCGGGGAGCTGTTTTTT
j_call: TRBJ1-4; clone_size: NA; v_call: TRBV28; d_call: NA; cdr3_aa: CASSFPGSNEKLFF; cdr3_nt: TGTGCCAGCAGTTTCCCGGGATCTAATGAAAAACTGTTTTTT
j_call: TRBJ2-2; clone_size: NA; v_call: TRBV7-7; d_call: NA; cdr3_aa: CASSPAPSAANTGELFF; cdr3_nt: TGTGCTAGCAGCCCCGCCCCTAGCGCCGCGAACACCGGGGAGCTGTTTTTT
j_call: TRBJ1-6; clone_size: NA; v_call: TRBV6-4; d_call: NA; cdr3_aa: CASSDSPLSPLHF; cdr3_nt: TGTGCCAGCAGTGACTCGCCCCTATCACCCCTCCACTTT
j_call: TRBJ1-5; clone_size: once; v_call: TRBV4-1; d_call: TRBD1; cdr3_aa: CASSLDRGGFQPQHF; cdr3_nt: TGCGCCAGCAGCCTGGACAGGGGCGGATTTCAGCCCCAGCATTTT
j_call: TRBJ1-2; clone_size: NA; v_call: TRBV19; d_call: TRBD1; cdr3_aa: CASSARDRDGYTF; cdr3_nt: TGTGCCAGTAGCGCCCGGGACAGGGACGGCTACACCTTC
j_call: TRBJ1-1; clone_size: NA; v_call: TRBV6-1; d_call: TRBD1; cdr3_aa: CASSEIAQGASEAFF; cdr3_nt: TGTGCCAGCAGTGAAATCGCCCAGGGGGCATCTGAAGCTTTCTTT
j_call: TRBJ1-2; clone_size: NA; v_call: TRBV27; d_call: NA; cdr3_aa: CASRLWSDYGYTF; cdr3_nt: TGTGCCAGCAGACTCTGGAGTGACTATGGCTACACCTTC
j_call: TRBJ1-1; clone_size: NA; v_call: TRBV6-5; d_call: NA; cdr3_aa: CASTQRRNAEAFF; cdr3_nt: TGTGCCAGCACCCAAAGGAGAAACGCTGAAGCTTTCTTT
j_call: TRBJ1-6; clone_size: NA; v_call: TRBV3-1/TRBV3-2; d_call: TRBD1; cdr3_aa: CASSQYRGESPLHF; cdr3_nt: TGTGCCAGCAGCCAATACAGGGGGGAATCACCCCTCCACTTT
j_call: TRBJ2-2; clone_size: NA; v_call: TRBV7-9; d_call: NA; cdr3_aa: CASSLASWSTVKLFF; cdr3_nt: TGTGCCAGCAGCTTAGCGAGTTGGTCCACGGTGAAGCTGTTTTTT
j_call: TRBJ2-1; clone_size: NA; v_call: TRBV7-3; d_call: NA; cdr3_aa: CASSLERRFFYNEQFF; cdr3_nt: TGTGCCAGCAGCTTAGAGCGGAGATTTTTTTACAATGAGCAGTTCTTC